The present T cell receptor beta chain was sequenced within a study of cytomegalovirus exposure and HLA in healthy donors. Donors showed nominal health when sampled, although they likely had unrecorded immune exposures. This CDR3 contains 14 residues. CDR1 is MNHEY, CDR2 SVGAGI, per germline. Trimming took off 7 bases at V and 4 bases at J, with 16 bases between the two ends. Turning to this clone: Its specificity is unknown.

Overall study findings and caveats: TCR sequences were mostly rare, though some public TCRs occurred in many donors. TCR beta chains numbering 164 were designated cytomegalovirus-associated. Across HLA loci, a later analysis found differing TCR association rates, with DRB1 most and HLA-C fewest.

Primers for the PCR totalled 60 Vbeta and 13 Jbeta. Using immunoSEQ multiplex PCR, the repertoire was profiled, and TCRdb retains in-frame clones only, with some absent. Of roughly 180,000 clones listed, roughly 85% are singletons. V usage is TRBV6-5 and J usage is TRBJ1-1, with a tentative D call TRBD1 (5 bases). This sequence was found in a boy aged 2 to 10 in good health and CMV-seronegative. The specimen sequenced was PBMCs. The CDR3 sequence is CASTRRGGITEAFF. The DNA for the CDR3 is TGTGCCAGCACCAGGAGGGGTGGGATCACTGAAGCTTTCTTT.